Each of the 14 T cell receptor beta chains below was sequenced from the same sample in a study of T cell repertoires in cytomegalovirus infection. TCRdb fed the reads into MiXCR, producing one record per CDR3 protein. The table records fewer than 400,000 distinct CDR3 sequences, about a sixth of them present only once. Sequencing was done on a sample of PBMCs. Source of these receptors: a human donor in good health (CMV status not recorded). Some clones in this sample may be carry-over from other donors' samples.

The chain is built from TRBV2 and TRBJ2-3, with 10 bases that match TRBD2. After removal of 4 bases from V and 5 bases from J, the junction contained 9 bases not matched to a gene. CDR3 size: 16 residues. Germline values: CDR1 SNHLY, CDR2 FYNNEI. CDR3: CASSALAGGSGDTQYF. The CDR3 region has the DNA TGTGCCAGCAGTGCGTTAGCGGGGGGTTCCGGAGATACGCAGTATTTT.

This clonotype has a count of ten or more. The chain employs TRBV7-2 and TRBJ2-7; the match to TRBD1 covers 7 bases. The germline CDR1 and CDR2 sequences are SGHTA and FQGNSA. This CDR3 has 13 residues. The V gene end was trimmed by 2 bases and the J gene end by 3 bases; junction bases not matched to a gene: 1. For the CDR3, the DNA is TGTGCCAGCAGCTTATGGACAGGCTACGAGCAGTACTTC. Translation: CASSLWTGYEQYF.

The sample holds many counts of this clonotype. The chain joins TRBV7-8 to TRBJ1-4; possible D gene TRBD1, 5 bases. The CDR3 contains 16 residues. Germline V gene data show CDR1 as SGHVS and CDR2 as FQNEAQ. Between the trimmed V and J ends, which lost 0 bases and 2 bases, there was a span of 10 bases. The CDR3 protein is CASSLAGEGTNEKLFF. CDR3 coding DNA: TGTGCCAGCAGCTTAGCCGGAGAGGGGACTAATGAAAAACTGTTTTTT. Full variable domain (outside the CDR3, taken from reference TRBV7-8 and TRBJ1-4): GAGVSQSPRYKVAKRGQDVALRCDPISGHVSLFWYQQALGQGPEFLTYFQNEAQLDKSGLPSDRFFAERPEGSVSTLKIQRTQQEDSAVYLCASSLAGEGTNEKLFFGSGTQLSVL.

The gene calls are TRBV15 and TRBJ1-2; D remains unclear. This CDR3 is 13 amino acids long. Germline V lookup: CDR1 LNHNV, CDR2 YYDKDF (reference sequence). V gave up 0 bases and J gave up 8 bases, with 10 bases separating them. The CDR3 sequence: CATSRERRSGYTF. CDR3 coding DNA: TGTGCCACCAGCAGAGAGCGGCGTTCCGGCTACACCTTC.

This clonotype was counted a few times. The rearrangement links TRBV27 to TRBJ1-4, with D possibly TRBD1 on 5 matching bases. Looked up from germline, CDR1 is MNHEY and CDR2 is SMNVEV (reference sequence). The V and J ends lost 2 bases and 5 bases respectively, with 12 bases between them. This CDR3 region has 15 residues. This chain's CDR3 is CASSLTRGVNEKLFF. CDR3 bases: TGTGCCAGCAGTTTAACGCGGGGGGTGAATGAAAAACTGTTTTTT.

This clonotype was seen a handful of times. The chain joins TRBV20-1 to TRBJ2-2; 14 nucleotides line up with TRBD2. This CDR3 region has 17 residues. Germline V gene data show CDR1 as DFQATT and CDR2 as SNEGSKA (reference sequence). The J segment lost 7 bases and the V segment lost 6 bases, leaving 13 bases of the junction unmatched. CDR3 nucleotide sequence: TGCAGTGCCAAAAGGCCGGGACTAGCGGGAGCAAGCGGGGAGCTGTTTTTT. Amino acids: CSAKRPGLAGASGELFF.

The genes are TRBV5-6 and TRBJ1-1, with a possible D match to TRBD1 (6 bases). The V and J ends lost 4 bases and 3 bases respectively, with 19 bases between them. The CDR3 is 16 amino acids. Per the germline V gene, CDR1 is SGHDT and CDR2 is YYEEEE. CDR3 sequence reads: CASSPPWGGGDTEAFF. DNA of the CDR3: TGTGCCAGCAGCCCACCGTGGGGGGGGGGCGACACTGAAGCTTTCTTT. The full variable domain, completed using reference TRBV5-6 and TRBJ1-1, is DAGVTQSPTHLIKTRGQQVTLRCSPKSGHDTVSWYQQALGQGPQFIFQYYEEEERQRGNFPDRFSGHQFPNYSSELNVNALLLGDSALYLCASSPPWGGGDTEAFFGQGTRLTVV.

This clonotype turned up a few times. The CDR3 DNA follows: TGTGCCAGCAGCGTCGGGGGTACAGCCGGGGAGACCCAGTACTTC. This codes for CASSVGGTAGETQYF. This sequence joins TRBV9 and TRBJ2-5; tentatively, D is TRBD2 (6 bases). V dropped 2 bases and J dropped 5 bases, with 16 bases sitting between them. Germline V lookup: CDR1 SGDLS, CDR2 YYNGEE. This CDR3 spans 15 amino acids.

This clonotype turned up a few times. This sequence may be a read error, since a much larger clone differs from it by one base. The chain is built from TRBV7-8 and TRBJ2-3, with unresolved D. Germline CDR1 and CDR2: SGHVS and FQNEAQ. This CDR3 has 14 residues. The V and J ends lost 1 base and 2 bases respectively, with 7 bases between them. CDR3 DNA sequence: TGTGCCAGCAGCTTAGTGGGGTACACAGATACGCAGTATTTT. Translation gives CASSLVGYTDTQYF.

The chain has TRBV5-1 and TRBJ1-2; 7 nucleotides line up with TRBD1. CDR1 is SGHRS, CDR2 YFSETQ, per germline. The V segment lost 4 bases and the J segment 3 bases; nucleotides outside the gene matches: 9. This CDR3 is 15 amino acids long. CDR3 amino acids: CASSHAVTGYYGYTF. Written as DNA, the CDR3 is TGCGCCAGCAGCCACGCTGTGACAGGGTACTATGGCTACACCTTC.

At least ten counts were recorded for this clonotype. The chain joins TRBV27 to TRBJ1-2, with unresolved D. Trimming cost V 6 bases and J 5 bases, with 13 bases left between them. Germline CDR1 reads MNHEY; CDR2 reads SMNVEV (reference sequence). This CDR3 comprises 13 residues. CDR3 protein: CASSLTGRYGYTF. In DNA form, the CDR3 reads TGTGCCAGCAGCCTCACGGGTCGGTATGGCTACACCTTC.

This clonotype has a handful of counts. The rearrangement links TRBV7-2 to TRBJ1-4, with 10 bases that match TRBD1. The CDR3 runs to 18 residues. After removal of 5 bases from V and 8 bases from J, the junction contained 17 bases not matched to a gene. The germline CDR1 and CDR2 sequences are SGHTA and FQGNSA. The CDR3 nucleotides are TGTGCCAGCAGCGTTCCTATGACAGGGGGCCCCTTTCGGGAAAAACTGTTTTTT. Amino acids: CASSVPMTGGPFREKLFF.

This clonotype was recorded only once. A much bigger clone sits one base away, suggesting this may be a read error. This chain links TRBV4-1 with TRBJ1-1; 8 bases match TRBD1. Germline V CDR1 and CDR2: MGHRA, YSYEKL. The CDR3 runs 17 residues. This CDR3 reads CASSQPDRDLMNTEASF. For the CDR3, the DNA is TGCGCCAGCAGCCAACCGGACAGGGATCTCATGAACACTGAAGCTTCCTTT.

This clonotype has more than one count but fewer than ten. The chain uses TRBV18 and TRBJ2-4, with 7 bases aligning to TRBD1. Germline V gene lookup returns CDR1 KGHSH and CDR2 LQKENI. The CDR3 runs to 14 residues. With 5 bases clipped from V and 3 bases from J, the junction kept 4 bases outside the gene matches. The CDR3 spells CASSGTALKNIQYF. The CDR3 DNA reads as TGTGCCAGCTCAGGGACAGCCCTCAAAAACATTCAGTACTTC. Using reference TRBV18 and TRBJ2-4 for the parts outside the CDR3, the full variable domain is NAGVMQNPRHLVRRRGQEARLRCSPMKGHSHVYWYRQLPEEGLKFMVYLQKENIIDESGMPKERFSAEFPKEGPSILRIQQVVRGDSAAYFCASSGTALKNIQYFGAGTRLSVL.